This T cell receptor (beta chain) was sequenced during a study of shared clonotypes between healthy human individuals. Note on this clone: Its antigen is still unknown.

Study results and caveats: Unshared clonotypes carried lower generation probabilities than those common to all four donors. Sharing across a handful of donors was seen in around 5% of naive CD4 clonotypes.

Sequencing used immunoSEQ multiplex PCR; TCRdb keeps in-frame clones, though not all of them. The table includes some 2.3 million clones, 80% to 95% detected once. Free of recent acute infections or vaccinations, the donors were healthy HIV-negative adults. This CDR3 has 14 amino acids. The J segment lost 4 bases and the V segment lost 3 bases, leaving 5 bases of the junction unmatched. Germline assignment: CDR1 KGHSH and CDR2 LQKENI. V and J are TRBV18 and TRBJ2-7; 8 bases fit TRBD2. The source is a man aged 18 to 29 in good health. Some clones in this sample may be carry-over from other donors' samples. Sequencing was done on a sample of naive CD4+ T cells from PBMCs. Noted subset: CD45RA+ positively selected. Here the CDR3 DNA reads TGTGCCAGCTCACCGAGCGGGAGTCGGTACGAGCAGTACTTC. This gives the protein CASSPSGSRYEQYF.